A single sample is the source of the 18 T cell receptor beta chains below, sequenced in a study of blood T cell repertoires in COVID-19. TCRdb keeps only in-frame clones here, not all; method: immunoSEQ multiplex PCR. The sample carries about 84,000 clones, 70% to 85% recorded once. The sample was peripheral blood. The receptors derive from a man aged 50 or older with active or convalescent COVID-19.

This chain joins TRBV30 and TRBJ2-1; TRBD1 might be the D (6 bases). Germline values: CDR1 GTSNPN, CDR2 SVGIG (reference sequence). V was shortened by 4 bases and J by 1 base, with 14 bases between the two germline ends. This CDR3 region has 15 residues. The CDR3 loop reads CAWMSGVVSYNEQFF. Here the CDR3 DNA reads TGTGCCTGGATGTCAGGGGTGGTATCCTACAATGAGCAGTTCTTC. Supplemented by reference TRBV30 and TRBJ2-1, the full variable domain reads SQTIHQWPATLVQPVGSPLSLECTVEGTSNPNLYWYRQAAGRGLQLLFYSVGIGQISSEVPQNLSASRPQDRQFILSSKKLLLSDSGFYLCAWMSGVVSYNEQFFGPGTRLTVL.

The chain couples TRBV11-2 to TRBJ2-5, with a possible D match to TRBD1 (5 bases). V shed 1 base and J shed 2 bases, with 8 bases lying between them. CDR3 size: 14 residues. Germline CDR1 reads SGHAT; CDR2 reads FQNNGV. The CDR3 loop reads CASSLVGPQETQYF. CDR3 DNA sequence: TGTGCCAGCAGCTTAGTGGGGCCGCAAGAGACCCAGTACTTC.

The V gene is TRBV9, the J gene TRBJ2-7; TRBD2 agrees at 10 bases. Germline values: CDR1 SGDLS, CDR2 YYNGEE. V shed 4 bases and J 2 bases; nucleotides not matched to a gene: 3. The CDR3 is 14 residues long. CDR3 protein: CASSTSGVTYEQYF. The CDR3 DNA reads TGTGCCAGCAGCACTAGCGGGGTAACCTACGAGCAGTACTTC.

This sequence joins TRBV3-1 (or the pseudogene TRBV3-2) and TRBJ1-5, with TRBD1 matching over 8 bases. The CDR3 contains 15 residues. Germline lookup yields CDR1 LGHDT and CDR2 YNNKEL (reference sequence). V was clipped by 4 bases and J by 9 bases; unmatched bases: 11. CDR3 in amino acids: CASSPSTGEGSPQHF. CDR3 DNA sequence: TGTGCCAGCAGCCCTTCGACAGGGGAAGGATCGCCCCAGCATTTT.

This clone has just a few counts. The chain links TRBV2 to TRBJ2-7, with a possible D match to TRBD2 (5 bases). CDR3 length: 15 residues. Trimming cost V 0 bases and J 2 bases, with 11 bases left between them. Germline V gene sequence: CDR1 SNHLY, CDR2 FYNNEI. The CDR3 loop reads CASSEASGRPYEQYF. CDR3 DNA: TGTGCCAGCAGTGAAGCGTCGGGGAGACCCTACGAGCAGTACTTC.

This chain links TRBV25-1 with TRBJ1-2; no definite D call. This CDR3 is built from 14 residues. Trimming cost V 1 base and J 3 bases, with 9 bases left between them. Germline V lookup: CDR1 MGHDK, CDR2 SYGVNS. The CDR3 loop is CASSELDNYYGYTF. Written as DNA, the CDR3 is TGTGCCAGCAGTGAATTAGACAATTACTATGGCTACACCTTC.

The chain links TRBV11-2 to TRBJ1-5; D not resolved. The CDR3 has 12 residues. V was trimmed by 4 bases and J by 4 bases, leaving 5 bases between them. CDR1 is SGHAT, CDR2 FQNNGV, per germline. CDR3 DNA sequence: TGTGCCAGCAGCTCGGGGAATCAGCCCCAGCATTTT. It is translated as CASSSGNQPQHF.

This chain links TRBV4-1 with TRBJ1-3; TRBD1 agrees at 12 bases. The CDR3 spans 17 residues. J was trimmed by 0 bases and V by 3 bases; bases with no gene match: 3. Germline CDR1 MGHRA, CDR2 YSYEKL. Written as DNA, the CDR3 is TGCGCCAGCAGCCAGCCGGGACAGGGGGCCTCTGGAAACACCATATATTTT. Its protein product is CASSQPGQGASGNTIYF.

This sequence joins TRBV5-8 and TRBJ2-3; 9 bases align to TRBD2. The CDR3 has 14 amino acids. Looked up from germline, CDR1 is SGHTS and CDR2 is YDEGEE. The trim removed 0 bases at V and 4 bases at J, leaving 0 bases unmatched. The CDR3 coding sequence is TGTGCCAGCAGCTTGGGCGGGGGGGCAGATACGCAGTATTTT. Amino acids: CASSLGGGADTQYF.

This clone was recorded once. The chain combines TRBV4-1 with TRBJ1-4, with 8 nucleotides matching TRBD1. CDR1 and CDR2 (germline): MGHRA, YSYEKL. The CDR3 sequence is 18 residues long. V was pared by 1 base and J by 0 bases, with 7 bases of the junction left unmatched. The CDR3: CASSQAAGQVTTNEKLFF. The CDR3 nucleotides read TGCGCCAGCAGCCAAGCTGCGGGACAGGTGACAACTAATGAAAAACTGTTTTTT.

The J gene is TRBJ2-5, the V gene TRBV19, with no clear D. The germline V gene has CDR1 LNHDA and CDR2 SQIVND (reference sequence). V was pared by 4 bases and J by 4 bases, with 10 bases between. This CDR3 has 13 residues. The DNA for the CDR3 is TGTGCCAGTAGTAACCAGCCGGGAGAGACCCAGTACTTC. Translated, it gives CASSNQPGETQYF. The entire variable domain, with the rest obtained from reference TRBV19 and TRBJ2-5, is as follows: DGGITQSPKYLFRKEGQNVTLSCEQNLNHDAMYWYRQDPGQGLRLIYYSQIVNDFQKGDIAEGYSVSREKKESFPLTVTSAQKNPTAFYLCASSNQPGETQYFGPGTRLLVL.

The chain couples TRBV7-3 to TRBJ1-1, with D possibly being TRBD1 (6 bases). The CDR3 loop spans 15 amino acids. Trimming took 4 bases from V and 3 from J, leaving 15 bases between them. Germline lookup yields CDR1 SGHTA and CDR2 FQGTGA. CDR3 nucleotides: TGTGCCAGCAGCTCATACAGGGTCAAGGACACTGAAGCTTTCTTT. Translated, it gives CASSSYRVKDTEAFF.

V is TRBV9 and J is TRBJ2-5; 8 nucleotides line up with TRBD1. The germline V gene has CDR1 SGDLS and CDR2 YYNGEE. Trimming took 2 bases from V and 3 from J; bases not matched to a gene: 9. The CDR3 is 16 residues long. CDR3 sequence (DNA): TGTGCCAGCAGCGTTGGATCAGGGGGCGGTGAAGAGACCCAGTACTTC. Protein: CASSVGSGGGEETQYF.

The chain uses TRBV27 and TRBJ1-5; tentative D call: TRBD1 (6 bases). There are 18 residues in the CDR3. V was shortened by 5 bases and J by 5 bases, with 25 bases between the two germline ends. CDR1 and CDR2 from the germline V gene are MNHEY and SMNVEV (reference sequence). CDR3 region: CASSPLIPGGGKHQPQHF. CDR3 nucleotide sequence: TGTGCCAGCAGTCCCCTTATTCCGGGAGGGGGGAAACATCAGCCCCAGCATTTT.

The chain has TRBV2 and TRBJ2-5; 9 bases match TRBD1. This CDR3 has 16 residues. V lost 5 bases, J lost 5 bases, and 12 bases stayed unmatched. CDR1 SNHLY and CDR2 FYNNEI come from the germline V gene. The CDR3 spells CASSMQAGTGRETQYF. The CDR3 coding sequence is TGTGCCAGCAGTATGCAGGCCGGGACAGGGCGGGAGACCCAGTACTTC.

This chain joins TRBV9 and TRBJ2-3, with 12 bases aligning to TRBD2. Looked up from germline, CDR1 is SGDLS and CDR2 is YYNGEE. V shed 3 bases, J shed 5 bases, and the junction held 7 bases outside the gene matches. The CDR3 has 16 residues. The CDR3 DNA reads TGTGCCAGCAGCGCTCCTAGCGGGGGGGCCGTAGATACGCAGTATTTT. Encoded protein: CASSAPSGGAVDTQYF.

Points on this clone: The same CDR3 is also encoded by other DNA sequences in this sample. V and J are TRBV5-5 and TRBJ2-7; 7 nucleotides agree with TRBD1. The V gene's germline CDR1 is SGHKS and CDR2 YYEKEE (reference sequence). V lost 5 bases and J lost 3; bases outside the gene matches: 8. CDR3 size: 14 residues. The CDR3 coding sequence is TGTGCCAGCAGACCCGGGACAGCAATCTACGAGCAGTACTTC. This codes for CASRPGTAIYEQYF.

Only a few counts were recorded for this clone. The rearrangement joins TRBV19 to TRBJ1-2; D unclear. CDR1 and CDR2 from the germline V gene are LNHDA and SQIVND (reference sequence). The V end was cut by 5 bases, the J end by 7 bases, with 11 bases between. The CDR3 spans 12 residues. CDR3 sequence (DNA): TGTGCCAGTAGTCGGAGGGCGAGTGGCTACACCTTC. Its protein is CASSRRASGYTF.